The clone carrying this T cell receptor (beta chain) was counted only a few times. As yet, its antigen is unknown. Time point denoted: pre-sensitization, week 0. Treatment in this sample: therapeutic diphenylcyclopropenone sensitization with weekly scalp DPC. This record comes from a study of human T cells and chemical hapten exposure. CDR3 length: 13 amino acids. V gave up 7 bases and J gave up 4 bases, with 13 bases separating them. CDR1 SNHLY and CDR2 FYNNEI come from the germline V gene. Each cDNA molecule in the library carried unique molecular identifiers. From the RACE reads, TCRdb called clonotypes with MiXCR, one entry per CDR3 protein. The table lists under 200,000 distinct CDR3 sequences, more than 25% of them singletons. Findings and caveats of the study: Sensitization with DPC brought no change to TCRs above 1 in 1000 in frequency. Versus controls, expanded TCRs had significantly more large CDR3 similarity clusters. Patch test score was positively correlated with the counts of TCRs that had expanded at PT1.

The specimen comprised whole blood, sampled in connection with sensitization to the hapten diphenylcyclopropenone (DPC). The origin of this receptor is a woman aged 25-40 years with alopecia areata. Some clones in this sample may be carry-over from other donors' samples. The rearrangement links TRBV2 to TRBJ2-5, with D unclear. The CDR3 sequence: CASTPLVGETQYF. Written as DNA, the CDR3 is TGTGCCAGCACTCCCTTGGTCGGAGAGACCCAGTACTTC. Full variable domain (remainder filled in from reference TRBV2 and TRBJ2-5): EPEVTQTPSHQVTQMGQEVILRCVPISNHLYFYWYRQILGQKVEFLVSFYNNEISEKSEIFDDQFSVERPDGSNFTLKIRSTKLEDSAMYFCASTPLVGETQYFGPGTRLLVL.